The clone carrying this T cell receptor beta chain occurred a few times. Its specificity is unknown. The sample originates from a study of identical twins. General observations from the study: Clonotypes of the beta chain that were abundant in cord blood carried fewer insertions (memory repertoires showed none).

CDR3 length: 15 amino acids. Germline CDR1 SEHNR, CDR2 FQNEAQ (reference sequence). V was trimmed by 6 bases and J by 2 bases, leaving 17 bases between them. With template switching, a universal primer site was added, and the cDNA carried unique molecular identifiers. TCRdb called the 5' RACE reads again in MiXCR, with one record for every CDR3 protein. The data hold about 890,000 distinct CDR3 sequences, with around 12% observed a single time. These sequences were also reported in another study, on yellow fever vaccine responses in identical twins.

The TCR comes from a woman between 18 and 30 years old in good health. Sequenced input: PBMCs. This sequence joins TRBV7-9 and TRBJ2-7; either TRBD1 or TRBD2 may supply D (5 bases each). The chain's CDR3 is CASSGVVGDPYEQYF. The CDR3 nucleotides read TGTGCCAGCAGTGGGGTGGTGGGGGATCCCTACGAGCAGTACTTC. Together with reference TRBV7-9 and TRBJ2-7, the CDR3 gives the full variable domain: DTGVSQNPRHKITKRGQNVTFRCDPISEHNRLYWYRQTLGQGPEFLTYFQNEAQLEKSRLLSDRFSAERPKGSFSTLEIQRTEQGDSAMYLCASSGVVGDPYEQYFGPGTRLTVT.